These 20 T cell receptor beta chains share one sample of origin, sequenced in a study of blood T cell repertoires in COVID-19. Generated by immunoSEQ multiplex PCR, the TCRdb table keeps only in-frame clones and is missing some. The sample lists around 260,000 clones, about 87% occurring once. Sequenced material: peripheral blood. The receptors come from a woman between 45 and 65 years old with acute or convalescent COVID-19.

The chain links TRBV28 to TRBJ1-2; no reliable D call. The CDR3 has 12 amino acids. Germline lookup yields CDR1 MDHEN and CDR2 SYDVKM. The V end lost 6 bases, the J end lost 8 bases, and 13 bases lay between the germline ends. CDR3 bases: TGTGCCAGCAGCGGGAGGGTTACGGGCTACACCTTC. Translating gives CASSGRVTGYTF.

The CDR3 is CSAGDRSGNTEAFF. The DNA for the CDR3 is TGCAGCGCGGGGGACAGATCAGGGAACACTGAAGCTTTCTTT. The chain links TRBV29-1 to TRBJ1-1; TRBD1 matches 7 bases. CDR3 size: 14 residues. The J segment lost 1 base and the V segment lost 7 bases, leaving 9 bases of the junction unmatched. Germline loops: CDR1 SQVTM, CDR2 ANQGSEA.

V gene TRBV27 combines with J gene TRBJ1-5; D is undetermined. With 5 bases removed from V and 6 bases from J, the gap between germline ends came to 14 bases. CDR1 is MNHEY, CDR2 SMNVEV, per germline (reference sequence). The CDR3 is 14 residues long. The CDR3 region has the DNA TGTGCCAGCAGTCCCTCAGGTGAGGGTCAGCCCCAGCATTTT. This sequence encodes CASSPSGEGQPQHF.

For the CDR3, the DNA is TGTGCCAGCAGCCAAGCGGGGTCAGTCACTAATGAAAAACTGTTTTTT. This encodes CASSQAGSVTNEKLFF. The gene calls are TRBV3-1 (or the pseudogene TRBV3-2) and TRBJ1-4; D is undetermined. V lost 1 base, J lost 2 bases, and 11 bases lay in between. The CDR3 length is 16 residues. Germline V lookup: CDR1 LGHDT, CDR2 YNNKEL (reference sequence).

The gene calls are TRBV30 and TRBJ2-1, with 12 bases that match TRBD2. Germline V gene lookup returns CDR1 GTSNPN and CDR2 SVGIG (reference sequence). The CDR3 extends over 17 amino acids. The J segment lost 3 bases and the V segment lost 8 bases, leaving 14 bases of the junction unmatched. CDR3: CATRPQTSGSNYNEQFF. The DNA of the CDR3 is TGTGCCACCCGACCCCAGACTAGCGGGAGCAACTACAATGAGCAGTTCTTC. Using reference TRBV30 and TRBJ2-1 for the parts outside the CDR3, the full variable domain is SQTIHQWPATLVQPVGSPLSLECTVEGTSNPNLYWYRQAAGRGLQLLFYSVGIGQISSEVPQNLSASRPQDRQFILSSKKLLLSDSGFYLCATRPQTSGSNYNEQFFGPGTRLTVL.

This clone appeared once. V usage is TRBV27 and J usage is TRBJ1-1; possibly TRBD1 for D (5 bases). The germline V gene has CDR1 MNHEY and CDR2 SMNVEV (reference sequence). V was trimmed by 6 bases and J by 5 bases, leaving 13 bases between them. The CDR3 has 13 amino acids. The CDR3, as DNA: TGTGCCAGCAGCGCTTCAGGGTATACTGAAGCTTTCTTT. Its protein product is CASSASGYTEAFF.

A word on this clone: The identical CDR3 is also encoded by other nucleotide sequences in the sample. The chain is built from TRBV28 and TRBJ1-5; 9 nucleotides agree with TRBD1. The CDR3 loop spans 13 amino acids. V trimming: 6 bases; J trimming: 5 bases; junction bases outside the gene matches: 2. Germline V gene sequence: CDR1 MDHEN, CDR2 SYDVKM. The CDR3 reads CASRRQGDQPQHF. The CDR3 nucleotides are TGTGCCAGCAGAAGACAGGGGGATCAGCCCCAGCATTTT.

The chain recombines TRBV9 with TRBJ2-5; D is perhaps TRBD1 (5 bases). Germline lookup yields CDR1 SGDLS and CDR2 YYNGEE. The CDR3 runs 14 residues. Between the trimmed V and J ends, which lost 0 bases and 4 bases, there was a span of 10 bases. The CDR3 DNA reads as TGTGCCAGCAGCGTAGACAGGCCCGGAGAGACCCAGTACTTC. This codes for CASSVDRPGETQYF.

V is TRBV27 and J is TRBJ1-1; D perhaps matches TRBD1 (5 bases). The CDR3 covers 15 residues. V lost 5 bases to trimming and J lost 2 bases, with 15 bases between them. Per germline, CDR1 MNHEY and CDR2 SMNVEV (reference sequence). The CDR3 coding sequence is TGTGCCAGCAGTCCCCCCGGGGGAGGTAACACTGAAGCTTTCTTT. It yields the protein CASSPPGGGNTEAFF.

This clone has a handful of counts. The chain joins TRBV27 to TRBJ1-1; TRBD1 matches at 7 bases. CDR1 is MNHEY, CDR2 SMNVEV, per germline (reference sequence). The trim removed 8 bases at V and 6 bases at J, leaving 9 bases unmatched. The CDR3 length is 13 residues. The CDR3 DNA is TGTGCCAGCTCCGGACAGGAAGGAGCTGAAGCTTTCTTT. It specifies CASSGQEGAEAFF.

This chain's CDR3 is CASSPGLNTGELFF. DNA of the CDR3: TGTGCCAGCAGCCCCGGACTGAACACCGGGGAGCTGTTTTTT. The V and J genes are TRBV27 and TRBJ2-2, with D possibly being TRBD2 (5 bases). Germline CDR1 is MNHEY and CDR2 is SMNVEV (reference sequence). The V end lost 6 bases, the J end lost 1 base, and 9 bases lay between the germline ends. CDR3 length: 14 residues.

This rearrangement joins TRBV7-9 to TRBJ2-3; the match to TRBD1 covers 9 bases. Germline CDR1 is SEHNR and CDR2 is FQNEAQ (reference sequence). The CDR3 runs to 15 residues. V lost 1 base and J lost 8; bases outside the gene matches: 7. CDR3 coding DNA: TGTGCCAGCAGCTTAGGGGACAGGGTGGAGGGTACGCAGTATTTT. Translated, it gives CASSLGDRVEGTQYF.

The chain joins TRBV28 to TRBJ2-3, with D hard to call. The germline V and J ends were trimmed by 7 bases and 1 base, with 9 bases remaining between them. The CDR3 spans 13 residues. Germline V gene sequence: CDR1 MDHEN, CDR2 SYDVKM. CDR3 region: CASTAGGTDTQYF. DNA for the CDR3: TGTGCCAGCACAGCAGGTGGCACAGATACGCAGTATTTT. The full variable domain, its missing parts supplied by reference TRBV28 and TRBJ2-3, is DVKVTQSSRYLVKRTGEKVFLECVQDMDHENMFWYRQDPGLGLRLIYFSYDVKMKEKGDIPEGYSVSREKKERFSLILESASTNQTSMYLCASTAGGTDTQYFGPGTRLTVL.

The V and J genes are TRBV6-2 or TRBV6-3 and TRBJ2-1; 11 positions match TRBD2. The junction had 6 bases not matched to a gene; V was cut back by 6 bases and J by 5 bases. The CDR3 sequence is 15 residues long. Germline V gene lookup returns CDR1 MNHEY and CDR2 SVGEGT. The CDR3 bases are TGTGCCAGCAGACCTATAGCGGGAGGGAACAATGAGCAGTTCTTC. Residues: CASRPIAGGNNEQFF.

The CDR3 loop is CASSYALGASSSYEQYF. The DNA for the CDR3 is TGTGCCAGCAGTTACGCCTTAGGAGCGTCAAGCTCCTACGAGCAGTACTTC. V is TRBV6-2 or TRBV6-3 and J is TRBJ2-7; D remains unclear. Deletions cut 2 bases from V and 0 bases from J, with 17 bases between. The germline V gene has CDR1 MNHEY and CDR2 SVGEGT. CDR3 length equals 17 residues.

This chain joins TRBV5-1 and TRBJ1-2; TRBD1 is a possible D gene (5 bases). CDR3 length: 14 amino acids. Trimming removed 5 bases at V and 4 bases at J, with 15 bases between. Germline loops: CDR1 SGHRS, CDR2 YFSETQ. CDR3 protein: CASRETELIYGYTF. The CDR3 DNA reads as TGCGCCAGCAGGGAGACAGAACTGATCTATGGCTACACCTTC.

This chain uses TRBV30 with TRBJ2-3, with D tentatively TRBD2 (6 bases). The CDR3 has 17 amino acids. Germline-derived CDR1 and CDR2 are GTSNPN and SVGIG (reference sequence). Trimming cost V 4 bases and J 0 bases, with 20 bases left between them. CDR3 loop: CAWKQRVGYYSTDTQYF. The CDR3 nucleotides are TGTGCCTGGAAGCAGCGGGTTGGATATTATAGCACAGATACGCAGTATTTT.

This sequence joins TRBV11-2 and TRBJ1-2, with TRBD1 identical over 9 bases. J lost 7 bases, V lost 4 bases, and 10 bases had no gene match. The CDR3 consists of 15 residues. Germline V lookup: CDR1 SGHAT, CDR2 FQNNGV. CDR3 in DNA: TGTGCCAGCAGCTACCTCGGGACAGGGTTTTCTGGCTACACCTTC. It is translated as CASSYLGTGFSGYTF.

The chain employs TRBV4-2 and TRBJ2-1, with 9 bases matching TRBD2. The CDR3 loop spans 15 amino acids. CDR1 LGHNA and CDR2 YNFKEQ come from the germline V gene. V was pared by 4 bases and J by 8 bases, with 9 bases of the junction left unmatched. The CDR3 loop reads CASSLFGLASDEQFF. The CDR3 nucleotides are TGTGCCAGCAGCCTCTTCGGACTAGCGAGCGATGAGCAGTTCTTC.

In DNA form, the CDR3 reads TGCAGTGCCCTACTAATCCACGAGCAGTACTTC. Encoded protein: CSALLIHEQYF. The chain couples TRBV20-1 to TRBJ2-7; D gene ambiguous. In germline, CDR1 is DFQATT, CDR2 SNEGSKA (reference sequence). The CDR3 is 11 amino acids. V was trimmed by 6 bases and J by 5 bases, leaving 11 bases between them.